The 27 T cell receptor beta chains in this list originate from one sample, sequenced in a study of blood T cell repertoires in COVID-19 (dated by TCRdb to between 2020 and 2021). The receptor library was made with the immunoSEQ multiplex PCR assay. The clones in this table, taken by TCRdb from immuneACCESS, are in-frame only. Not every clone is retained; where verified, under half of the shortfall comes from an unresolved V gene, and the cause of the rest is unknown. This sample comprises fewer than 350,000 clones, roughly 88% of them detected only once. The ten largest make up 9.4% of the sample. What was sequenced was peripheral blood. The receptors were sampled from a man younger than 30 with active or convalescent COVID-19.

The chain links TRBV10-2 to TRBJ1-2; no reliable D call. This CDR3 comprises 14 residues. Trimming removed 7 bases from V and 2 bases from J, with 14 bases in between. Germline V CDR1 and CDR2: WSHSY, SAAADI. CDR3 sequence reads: CASTSEEGNYGYTF. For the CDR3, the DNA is TGCGCCAGCACCTCAGAGGAGGGCAACTATGGCTACACCTTC.

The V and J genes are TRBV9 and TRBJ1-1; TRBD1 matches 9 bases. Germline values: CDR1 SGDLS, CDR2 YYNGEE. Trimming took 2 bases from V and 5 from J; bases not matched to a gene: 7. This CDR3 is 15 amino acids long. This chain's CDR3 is CASSVLDRGETEAFF. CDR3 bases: TGTGCCAGCAGCGTTCTCGACAGGGGGGAAACTGAAGCTTTCTTT. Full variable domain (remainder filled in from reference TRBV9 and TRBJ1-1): DSGVTQTPKHLITATGQRVTLRCSPRSGDLSVYWYQQSLDQGLQFLIQYYNGEERAKGNILERFSAQQFPDLHSELNLSSLELGDSALYFCASSVLDRGETEAFFGQGTRLTVV.

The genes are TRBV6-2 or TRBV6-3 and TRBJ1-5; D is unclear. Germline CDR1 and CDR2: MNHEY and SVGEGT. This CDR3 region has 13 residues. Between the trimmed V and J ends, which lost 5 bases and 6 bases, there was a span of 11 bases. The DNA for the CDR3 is TGTGCCAGCAGTCGGGAATGGGGTCAGCCCCAGCATTTT. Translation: CASSREWGQPQHF.

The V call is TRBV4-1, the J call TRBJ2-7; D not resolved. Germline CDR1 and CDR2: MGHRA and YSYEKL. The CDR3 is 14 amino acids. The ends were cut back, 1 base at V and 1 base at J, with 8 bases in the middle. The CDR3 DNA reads TGCGCCAGCAGCCAAGCATGGCCGTCCTACGAGCAGTACTTC. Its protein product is CASSQAWPSYEQYF.

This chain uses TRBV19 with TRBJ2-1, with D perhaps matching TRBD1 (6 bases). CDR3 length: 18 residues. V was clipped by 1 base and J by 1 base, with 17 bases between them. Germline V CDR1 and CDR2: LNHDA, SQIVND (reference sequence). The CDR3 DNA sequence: TGTGCCAGTAGTATAGGGAACCCGGGCAGGGGTTCCTACAATGAGCAGTTCTTC. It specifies CASSIGNPGRGSYNEQFF. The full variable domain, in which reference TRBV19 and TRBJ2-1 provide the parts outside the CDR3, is DGGITQSPKYLFRKEGQNVTLSCEQNLNHDAMYWYRQDPGQGLRLIYYSQIVNDFQKGDIAEGYSVSREKKESFPLTVTSAQKNPTAFYLCASSIGNPGRGSYNEQFFGPGTRLTVL.

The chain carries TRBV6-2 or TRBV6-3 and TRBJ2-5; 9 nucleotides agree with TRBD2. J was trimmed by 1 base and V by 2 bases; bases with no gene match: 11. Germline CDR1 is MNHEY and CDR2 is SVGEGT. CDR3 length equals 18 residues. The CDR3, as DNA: TGTGCCAGCAGTTACACCGTCGGGCGCGGGGGGGCCCAAGAGACCCAGTACTTC. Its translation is CASSYTVGRGGAQETQYF.

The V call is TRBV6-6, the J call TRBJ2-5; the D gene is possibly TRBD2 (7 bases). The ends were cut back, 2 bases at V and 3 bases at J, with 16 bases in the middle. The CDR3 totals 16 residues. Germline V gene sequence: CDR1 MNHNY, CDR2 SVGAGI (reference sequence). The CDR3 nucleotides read TGTGCCAGCAGTTACGGGTTTAGGGGGGGGAAAGAGACCCAGTACTTC. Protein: CASSYGFRGGKETQYF.

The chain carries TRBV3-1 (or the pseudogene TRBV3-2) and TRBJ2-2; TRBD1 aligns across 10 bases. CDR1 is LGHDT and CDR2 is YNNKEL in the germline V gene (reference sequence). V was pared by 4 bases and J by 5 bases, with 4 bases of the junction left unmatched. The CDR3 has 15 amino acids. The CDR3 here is CASSPQGQGTGELFF. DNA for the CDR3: TGTGCCAGCAGCCCCCAGGGACAGGGGACCGGGGAGCTGTTTTTT.

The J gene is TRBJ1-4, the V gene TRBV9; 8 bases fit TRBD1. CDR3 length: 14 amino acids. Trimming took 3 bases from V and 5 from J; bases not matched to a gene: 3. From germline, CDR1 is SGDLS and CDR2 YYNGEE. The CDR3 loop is CASSAWTGNEKLFF. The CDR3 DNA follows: TGTGCCAGCAGCGCCTGGACAGGGAATGAAAAACTGTTTTTT.

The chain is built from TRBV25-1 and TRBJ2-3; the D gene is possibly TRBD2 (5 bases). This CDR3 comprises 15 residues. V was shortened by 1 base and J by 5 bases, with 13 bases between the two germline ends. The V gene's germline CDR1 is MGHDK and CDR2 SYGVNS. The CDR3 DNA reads TGTGCCAGCAGTGAATTTCGGGGTTTCGAAGATACGCAGTATTTT. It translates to CASSEFRGFEDTQYF. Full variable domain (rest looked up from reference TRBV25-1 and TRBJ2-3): EADIYQTPRYLVIGTGKKITLECSQTMGHDKMYWYQQDPGMELHLIHYSYGVNSTEKGDLSSESTVSRIRTEHFPLTLESARPSHTSQYLCASSEFRGFEDTQYFGPGTRLTVL.

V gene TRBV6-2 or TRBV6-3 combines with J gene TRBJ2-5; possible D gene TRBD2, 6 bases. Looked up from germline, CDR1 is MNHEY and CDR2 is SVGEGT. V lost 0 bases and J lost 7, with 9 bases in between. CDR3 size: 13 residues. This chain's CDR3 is CASSYSTGGTQYF. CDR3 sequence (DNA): TGTGCCAGCAGTTACTCGACCGGGGGGACCCAGTACTTC.

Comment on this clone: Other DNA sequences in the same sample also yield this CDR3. The DNA for the CDR3 is TGTGCCAGCAGCTTAGCGGGACAGGGGAACACTGAAGCTTTCTTT. Amino acid sequence: CASSLAGQGNTEAFF. The genes are TRBV13 and TRBJ1-1; 9 bases agree with TRBD1. V dropped 1 base and J dropped 1; count of bases not matched to a gene: 1. The CDR3 sequence is 15 residues long. CDR1 and CDR2 (germline): PRHDT, FYEKMQ (reference sequence).

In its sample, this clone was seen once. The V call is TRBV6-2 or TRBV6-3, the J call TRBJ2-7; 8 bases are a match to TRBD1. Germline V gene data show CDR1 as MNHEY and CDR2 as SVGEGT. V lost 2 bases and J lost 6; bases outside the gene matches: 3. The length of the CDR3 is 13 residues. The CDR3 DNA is TGTGCCAGCAGTTACCTGACAGGGGCCGAGCAGTACTTC. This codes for CASSYLTGAEQYF.

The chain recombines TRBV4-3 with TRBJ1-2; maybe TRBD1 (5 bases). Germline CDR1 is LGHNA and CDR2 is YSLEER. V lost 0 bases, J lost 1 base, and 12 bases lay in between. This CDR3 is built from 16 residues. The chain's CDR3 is CASSQESGRVNYGYTF. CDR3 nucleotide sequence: TGCGCCAGCAGCCAAGAGTCGGGCAGGGTTAACTATGGCTACACCTTC.

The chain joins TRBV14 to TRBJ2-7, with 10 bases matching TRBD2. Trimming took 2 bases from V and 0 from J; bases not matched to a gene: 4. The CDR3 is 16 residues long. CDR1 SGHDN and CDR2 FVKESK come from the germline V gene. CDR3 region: CASSQLSGGPSYEQYF. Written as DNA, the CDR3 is TGTGCCAGCAGCCAACTTAGCGGGGGGCCCTCCTACGAGCAGTACTTC.

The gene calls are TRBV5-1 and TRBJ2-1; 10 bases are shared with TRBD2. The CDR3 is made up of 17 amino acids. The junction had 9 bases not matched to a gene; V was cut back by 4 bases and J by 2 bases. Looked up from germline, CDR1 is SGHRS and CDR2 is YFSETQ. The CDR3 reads CASSPAASGGAYNEQFF. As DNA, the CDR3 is TGCGCCAGCAGCCCGGCGGCTAGCGGGGGTGCCTACAATGAGCAGTTCTTC.

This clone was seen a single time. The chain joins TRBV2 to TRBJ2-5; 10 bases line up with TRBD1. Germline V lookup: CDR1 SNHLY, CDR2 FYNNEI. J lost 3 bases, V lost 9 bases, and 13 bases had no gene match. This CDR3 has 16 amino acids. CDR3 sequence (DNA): TGTGCCAGTCTTGGGTTAGACAGGGGGCGTAAAGAGACCCAGTACTTC. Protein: CASLGLDRGRKETQYF.

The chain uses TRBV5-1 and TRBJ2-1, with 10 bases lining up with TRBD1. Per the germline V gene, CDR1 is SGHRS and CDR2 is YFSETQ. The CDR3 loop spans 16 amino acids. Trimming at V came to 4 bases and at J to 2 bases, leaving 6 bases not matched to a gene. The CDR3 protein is CASSLTGGITYNEQFF. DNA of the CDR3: TGCGCCAGCAGCCTGACAGGGGGCATTACCTACAATGAGCAGTTCTTC.

CDR3 in amino acids: CASSHPQTVQPQHF. The CDR3, as DNA: TGTGCCAGTAGTCACCCCCAGACTGTACAGCCCCAGCATTTT. The chain employs TRBV19 and TRBJ1-5; D unresolved. The CDR3 runs 14 residues. V was cut by 5 bases and J by 7 bases, with 15 bases left in between. Germline values: CDR1 LNHDA, CDR2 SQIVND (reference sequence).

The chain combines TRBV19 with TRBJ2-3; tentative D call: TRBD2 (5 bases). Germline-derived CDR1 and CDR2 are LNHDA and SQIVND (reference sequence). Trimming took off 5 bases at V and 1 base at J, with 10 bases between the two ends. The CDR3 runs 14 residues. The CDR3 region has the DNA TGTGCCAGTAGTGTGGGGAGTCGCACAGATACGCAGTATTTT. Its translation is CASSVGSRTDTQYF. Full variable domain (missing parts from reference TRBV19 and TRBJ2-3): DGGITQSPKYLFRKEGQNVTLSCEQNLNHDAMYWYRQDPGQGLRLIYYSQIVNDFQKGDIAEGYSVSREKKESFPLTVTSAQKNPTAFYLCASSVGSRTDTQYFGPGTRLTVL.

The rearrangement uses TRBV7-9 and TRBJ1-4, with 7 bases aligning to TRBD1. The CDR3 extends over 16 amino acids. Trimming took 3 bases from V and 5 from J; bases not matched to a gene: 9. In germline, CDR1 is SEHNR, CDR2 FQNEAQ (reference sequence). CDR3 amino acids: CASSLLGTAQNEKLFF. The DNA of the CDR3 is TGTGCCAGCAGCTTGCTAGGGACAGCCCAAAATGAAAAACTGTTTTTT. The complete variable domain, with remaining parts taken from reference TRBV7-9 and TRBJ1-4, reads DTGVSQNPRHKITKRGQNVTFRCDPISEHNRLYWYRQTLGQGPEFLTYFQNEAQLEKSRLLSDRFSAERPKGSFSTLEIQRTEQGDSAMYLCASSLLGTAQNEKLFFGSGTQLSVL.

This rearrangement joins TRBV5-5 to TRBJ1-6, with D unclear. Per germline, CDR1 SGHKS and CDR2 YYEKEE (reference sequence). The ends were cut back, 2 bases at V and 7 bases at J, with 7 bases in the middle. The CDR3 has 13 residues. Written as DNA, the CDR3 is TGTGCCAGCAGCTTCCCGGGGAATTCACCCCTCCACTTT. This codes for CASSFPGNSPLHF.

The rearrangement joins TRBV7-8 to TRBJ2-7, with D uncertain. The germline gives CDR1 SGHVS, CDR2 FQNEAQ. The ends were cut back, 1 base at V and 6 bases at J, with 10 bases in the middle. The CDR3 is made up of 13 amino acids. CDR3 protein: CASSLVVSAEQYF. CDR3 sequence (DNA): TGTGCCAGCAGCTTAGTTGTTAGTGCCGAGCAGTACTTC.

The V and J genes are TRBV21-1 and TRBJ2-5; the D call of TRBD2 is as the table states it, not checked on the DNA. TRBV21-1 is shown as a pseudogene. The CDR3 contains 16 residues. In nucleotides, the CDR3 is TGTGCCAGCAGCAAAGTCCCTCAGCGGGGGTGGGAGACCCAGTACTTC. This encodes CASSKVPQRGWETQYF.

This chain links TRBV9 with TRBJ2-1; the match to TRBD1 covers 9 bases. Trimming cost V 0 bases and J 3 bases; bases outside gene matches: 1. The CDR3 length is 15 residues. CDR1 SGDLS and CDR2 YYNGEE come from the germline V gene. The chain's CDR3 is CASSVGTGDYNEQFF. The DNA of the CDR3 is TGTGCCAGCAGCGTAGGGACAGGGGACTACAATGAGCAGTTCTTC.

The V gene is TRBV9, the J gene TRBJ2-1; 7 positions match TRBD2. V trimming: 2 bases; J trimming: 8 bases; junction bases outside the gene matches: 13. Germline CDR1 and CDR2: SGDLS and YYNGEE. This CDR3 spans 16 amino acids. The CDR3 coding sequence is TGTGCCAGCAGCGTCTCTCGAGCGGGGATCCGGGATGAGCAGTTCTTC. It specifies CASSVSRAGIRDEQFF. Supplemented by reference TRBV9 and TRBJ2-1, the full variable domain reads DSGVTQTPKHLITATGQRVTLRCSPRSGDLSVYWYQQSLDQGLQFLIQYYNGEERAKGNILERFSAQQFPDLHSELNLSSLELGDSALYFCASSVSRAGIRDEQFFGPGTRLTVL.

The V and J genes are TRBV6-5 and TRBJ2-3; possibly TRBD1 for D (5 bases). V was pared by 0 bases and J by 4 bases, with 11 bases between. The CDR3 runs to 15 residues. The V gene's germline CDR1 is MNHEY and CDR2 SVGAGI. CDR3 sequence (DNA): TGTGCCAGCAGTTACTCGAGTATAGGGGCAGATACGCAGTATTTT. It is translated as CASSYSSIGADTQYF.